Below are 29 T cell receptor beta chains sequenced from a single sample in a study of blood T cell repertoires in COVID-19. Profiling relied on immunoSEQ multiplex PCR, and the TCRdb table lists in-frame clones only, not all of them. The data show 150,000 to 200,000 clones, approximately 85% seen once. The specimen was peripheral blood. All receptors derive from a woman aged 80 or older with acute or convalescent COVID-19.

The chain employs TRBV19 and TRBJ1-6; perhaps TRBD1 as D (5 bases). Germline-derived CDR1 and CDR2 are LNHDA and SQIVND (reference sequence). Trimming pared 5 bases from V and 8 bases from J, leaving 16 bases between. The length of the CDR3 is 15 residues. In nucleotides, the CDR3 is TGTGCCAGTAGTCCAACCGGGACTAGCTATTCACCCCTCCACTTT. Translated: CASSPTGTSYSPLHF.

The chain employs TRBV7-2 and TRBJ1-2; the match to TRBD1 covers 8 bases. The J segment lost 6 bases and the V segment lost 2 bases, leaving 5 bases of the junction unmatched. This CDR3 spans 14 amino acids. CDR1 and CDR2 from the germline V gene are SGHTA and FQGNSA. As DNA, the CDR3 is TGTGCCAGCAGCTTACACAGGGGGAGTCATGGCTACACCTTC. As protein: CASSLHRGSHGYTF.

This clone was counted once. The genes are TRBV10-3 and TRBJ1-2; D not resolved. The CDR3 spans 11 residues. Germline V gene data show CDR1 as ENHRY and CDR2 as SYGVKD. V lost 6 bases to trimming and J lost 5 bases, with 7 bases between them. The DNA of the CDR3 is TGTGCCATCAGAGGAGATTATGGCTACACCTTC. This gives the protein CAIRGDYGYTF.

V gene TRBV5-1 combines with J gene TRBJ2-1, with D maybe TRBD2 (5 bases). Germline V gives CDR1 SGHRS, CDR2 YFSETQ. The CDR3 sequence is 15 residues long. The V gene lost 1 base and the J gene lost 5 bases, with 13 bases spanning the gap. The CDR3 nucleotides read TGCGCCAGCAGCTTGTTGGGTTTCGGGGACAATGAGCAGTTCTTC. Translation gives CASSLLGFGDNEQFF.

The J gene is TRBJ2-2, the V gene TRBV7-6, with a tentative D call TRBD1 (6 bases). V lost 5 bases, J lost 4 bases, and 17 bases lay in between. This CDR3 contains 16 residues. The germline V gene has CDR1 SGHVS and CDR2 FNYEAQ. In DNA, the CDR3 is TGTGCCAGCAGCCCTCGGATGACAGGAGGCACCGGGGAGCTGTTTTTT. Encoded protein: CASSPRMTGGTGELFF.

The V gene is TRBV13, the J gene TRBJ1-1; no definite D call. CDR1 is PRHDT and CDR2 is FYEKMQ in the germline V gene (reference sequence). The CDR3 has 14 amino acids. The V end was cut by 2 bases, the J end by 4 bases, with 11 bases between. The CDR3 reads CASSLLRPGTEAFF. As DNA, the CDR3 is TGTGCCAGCAGCTTACTACGTCCCGGCACTGAAGCTTTCTTT.

CDR3 loop: CASSPQTGFLGYTF. The CDR3, as DNA: TGTGCCAGCAGTCCCCAGACAGGGTTCTTGGGCTACACCTTC. The gene calls are TRBV27 and TRBJ1-2; 7 nucleotides agree with TRBD1. The CDR3 has 14 amino acids. Unmatched junction bases numbered 11, after V lost 5 bases and J lost 8 bases. Germline V lookup: CDR1 MNHEY, CDR2 SMNVEV (reference sequence).

The chain has TRBV27 and TRBJ2-7, with 10 nucleotides matching TRBD1. This CDR3 contains 18 residues. Germline V gene sequence: CDR1 MNHEY, CDR2 SMNVEV (reference sequence). The V and J ends lost 6 bases and 2 bases, in that order; junction bases with no gene match: 16. The CDR3 sequence: CASSRISIGTGVPYEQYF. The CDR3 nucleotides read TGTGCCAGCAGCCGTATCTCCATCGGGACAGGGGTCCCCTACGAGCAGTACTTC.

The genes are TRBV4-3 and TRBJ2-1; 10 positions agree with TRBD1. Germline V gene sequence: CDR1 LGHNA, CDR2 YSLEER. Trimming cost V 3 bases and J 4 bases; bases outside gene matches: 12. The CDR3 extends over 18 amino acids. CDR3 amino acids: CASSQSRQGANRYNEQFF. The CDR3 bases are TGCGCCAGCAGCCAGTCCCGACAGGGGGCAAATCGTTACAATGAGCAGTTCTTC.

As DNA, the CDR3 is TGTGCCAGCAGGGGGGGAGCCTGGAACACTGAAGCTTTCTTT. As protein: CASRGGAWNTEAFF. The chain has TRBV27 and TRBJ1-1, with a possible D match to TRBD1 (5 bases). CDR1 and CDR2 from the germline V gene are MNHEY and SMNVEV (reference sequence). This CDR3 contains 14 residues. Deletions cut 6 bases from V and 1 base from J, with 12 bases between.

The chain recombines TRBV5-1 with TRBJ2-1, with 12 nucleotides matching TRBD2. The CDR3 spans 16 residues. CDR1 is SGHRS, CDR2 YFSETQ, per germline. V lost 4 bases, J lost 0 bases, and 2 bases stayed unmatched. CDR3 sequence (DNA): TGCGCCAGCAGCGGGACTAGCGGGCCCTCCTACAATGAGCAGTTCTTC. Translating gives CASSGTSGPSYNEQFF.

This clone was seen a handful of times. The V gene is TRBV2, the J gene TRBJ2-1; TRBD1 matches at 10 bases. Germline trimming cut 1 base from V and 10 bases from J; bases unmatched to any gene: 1. CDR3 length equals 13 residues. CDR1 SNHLY and CDR2 FYNNEI come from the germline V gene. The CDR3 here is CASSEEGQGEQFF. In nucleotides, the CDR3 is TGTGCCAGCAGTGAAGAGGGACAGGGGGAGCAGTTCTTC.

The J gene is TRBJ2-2, the V gene TRBV7-9, with 8 bases that match TRBD2. The V gene end was trimmed by 5 bases and the J gene end by 4 bases; junction bases not matched to a gene: 12. The CDR3 loop spans 17 amino acids. Germline CDR1 reads SEHNR; CDR2 reads FQNEAQ (reference sequence). CDR3 residues: CASSKTPGLDVTGELFF. The CDR3 DNA follows: TGTGCCAGCAGCAAAACGCCGGGACTAGATGTCACCGGGGAGCTGTTTTTT.

This clone was seen only once. The chain has TRBV4-1 and TRBJ2-1; 11 nucleotides align to TRBD2. CDR1 is MGHRA, CDR2 YSYEKL, per germline. The CDR3 has 15 amino acids. Trimming at V came to 3 bases and at J to 6 bases, leaving 4 bases not matched to a gene. DNA of the CDR3: TGCGCCAGCAGCCACGGACTAGCGGGTCGCAATGAGCAGTTCTTC. This sequence encodes CASSHGLAGRNEQFF.

V gene TRBV2 combines with J gene TRBJ2-6; 9 bases match TRBD1. V gave up 6 bases and J gave up 2 bases; unmatched junction bases: 8. The CDR3 sequence is 17 residues long. Germline loops: CDR1 SNHLY, CDR2 FYNNEI. CDR3 DNA: TGTGCCAGCAGGGGGGACAGGGAGTGGCCTGGGGCCAACGTCCTGACTTTC. Its translation is CASRGDREWPGANVLTF.

The chain couples TRBV19 to TRBJ1-5; D not resolved. CDR1 LNHDA and CDR2 SQIVND come from the germline V gene (reference sequence). Between the trimmed V and J ends, which lost 5 bases and 7 bases, there was a span of 15 bases. The CDR3 spans 14 residues. The CDR3 sequence is CASSEWEVIQPQHF. CDR3 DNA sequence: TGTGCCAGTAGTGAGTGGGAGGTGATACAGCCCCAGCATTTT.

This clone came up once. J is TRBJ1-2 and V is TRBV29-1; tentative D call: TRBD1 (5 bases). Germline V lookup: CDR1 SQVTM, CDR2 ANQGSEA. V was trimmed by 7 bases and J by 4 bases, leaving 10 bases between them. The CDR3 totals 11 residues. CDR3 DNA: TGCAGCGGGGCAGGGCCCTATGGCTACACCTTC. Translating gives CSGAGPYGYTF. The whole variable domain, remainder taken from reference TRBV29-1 and TRBJ1-2, is SAVISQKPSRDICQRGTSLTIQCQVDSQVTMMFWYRQQPGQSLTLIATANQGSEATYESGFVIDKFPISRPNLTFSTLTVSNMSPEDSSIYLCSGAGPYGYTFGSGTRLTVV.

The chain carries TRBV20-1 and TRBJ1-4; D gene ambiguous. This CDR3 contains 14 residues. The germline V gene has CDR1 DFQATT and CDR2 SNEGSKA (reference sequence). The ends were cut back, 3 bases at V and 8 bases at J, with 16 bases in the middle. The CDR3 spells CSASRRASGEKLFF. The CDR3 DNA sequence: TGCAGTGCTAGTAGGAGGGCCTCGGGGGAAAAACTGTTTTTT.

The chain links TRBV4-3 to TRBJ2-1; 9 bases agree with TRBD2. The germline gives CDR1 LGHNA, CDR2 YSLEER. This CDR3 contains 18 residues. V lost 4 bases to trimming and J lost 1 base; unmatched junction nucleotides: 11. CDR3 DNA: TGCGCCAGCAGCCCGCGGCGGGGGGGCAGCGGGTCCTACAATGAGCAGTTCTTC. It yields the protein CASSPRRGGSGSYNEQFF.

This clone appeared a single time. CDR3 in amino acids: CASSQGQAFYTF. Written as DNA, the CDR3 is TGTGCCAGCAGCCAAGGACAGGCCTTCTACACCTTC. V and J are TRBV7-8 and TRBJ1-2; 7 bases line up with TRBD1. The CDR3 contains 12 residues. Germline V gene lookup returns CDR1 SGHVS and CDR2 FQNEAQ. V lost 5 bases to trimming and J lost 10 bases; unmatched junction nucleotides: 7.

The CDR3 DNA is TGTGCCAGCAGTGTTAGACAGGGGCAAGGTCAGCCCCAGCATTTT. It specifies CASSVRQGQGQPQHF. The chain carries TRBV27 and TRBJ1-5; 8 bases are shared with TRBD1. The CDR3 has 15 residues. Germline CDR1 MNHEY, CDR2 SMNVEV (reference sequence). The ends lost 5 bases at V and 6 bases at J; junction bases unmatched: 9.

The table lists this clone with a few counts. The V gene is TRBV5-1, the J gene TRBJ2-4; 10 nucleotides line up with TRBD1. The CDR3 is 16 residues long. Per the germline V gene, CDR1 is SGHRS and CDR2 is YFSETQ. Trimming took 0 bases from V and 7 from J; bases not matched to a gene: 7. This chain's CDR3 is CASSLDPGTGENIQYF. Here the CDR3 DNA reads TGCGCCAGCAGCTTGGATCCCGGGACAGGGGAGAACATTCAGTACTTC.

This sequence joins TRBV5-1 and TRBJ1-3; D unclear. The CDR3 runs to 17 residues. The V gene's germline CDR1 is SGHRS and CDR2 YFSETQ. V was pared by 5 bases and J by 0 bases, with 18 bases between. The CDR3 loop is CASRRVTTASSGNTIYF. As DNA, the CDR3 is TGCGCCAGCAGGAGGGTAACTACTGCGAGCTCTGGAAACACCATATATTTT. Looking up the rest from reference TRBV5-1 and TRBJ1-3 gives the full variable domain: KAGVTQTPRYLIKTRGQQVTLSCSPISGHRSVSWYQQTPGQGLQFLFEYFSETQRNKGNFPGRFSGRQFSNSRSEMNVSTLELGDSALYLCASRRVTTASSGNTIYFGEGSWLTVV.

The CDR3 reads CAISESLTGGKFKAFF. The DNA for the CDR3 is TGTGCCATCAGTGAGTCTCTTACAGGGGGGAAATTTAAAGCTTTCTTT. J is TRBJ1-1 and V is TRBV10-3; the match to TRBD1 covers 8 bases. The CDR3 is 16 residues long. V lost 0 bases, J lost 9 bases, and 12 bases stayed unmatched. Looked up from germline, CDR1 is ENHRY and CDR2 is SYGVKD.

This clone was recorded only once. The rearrangement joins TRBV6-6 to TRBJ1-2, with D maybe TRBD1 (6 bases). Germline V lookup: CDR1 MNHNY, CDR2 SVGAGI (reference sequence). V lost 0 bases and J lost 3, with 11 bases in between. The CDR3 consists of 15 residues. Here the CDR3 DNA reads TGTGCCAGCAGTTACTCACAGGGAATCGACTATGGCTACACCTTC. Protein product: CASSYSQGIDYGYTF.

J is TRBJ2-2 and V is TRBV19, with 9 nucleotides matching TRBD1. CDR1 and CDR2 (germline): LNHDA, SQIVND (reference sequence). The CDR3 runs to 16 residues. Trimming removed 6 bases from V and 6 bases from J; junction bases left unmatched: 11. The DNA of the CDR3 is TGTGCCAGTAGGCTAAAGGGGACAGGGTTGGCCGGGGAGCTGTTTTTT. Its translation: CASRLKGTGLAGELFF. The full variable domain, rest sourced from reference TRBV19 and TRBJ2-2, is DGGITQSPKYLFRKEGQNVTLSCEQNLNHDAMYWYRQDPGQGLRLIYYSQIVNDFQKGDIAEGYSVSREKKESFPLTVTSAQKNPTAFYLCASRLKGTGLAGELFFGEGSRLTVL.

V usage is TRBV6-2 or TRBV6-3 and J usage is TRBJ2-1; 13 bases are a match to TRBD2. CDR1 MNHEY and CDR2 SVGEGT come from the germline V gene. There are 16 residues in the CDR3. Trimming cost V 4 bases and J 8 bases; bases outside gene matches: 8. The CDR3 protein is CASSSPLAGGVDEQFF. CDR3 sequence (DNA): TGTGCCAGCAGTTCCCCACTAGCGGGGGGGGTCGATGAGCAGTTCTTC.

The table lists this clone with a few counts. This sequence joins TRBV6-1 and TRBJ2-1, with 7 positions matching TRBD2. V shed 0 bases, J shed 9 bases, and the junction held 2 bases outside the gene matches. Per germline, CDR1 MNHNS and CDR2 SASEGT. The CDR3 runs 13 residues. The CDR3 protein is CASSEARGSEQFF. Here the CDR3 DNA reads TGTGCCAGCAGTGAAGCGCGGGGGAGTGAGCAGTTCTTC.

V is TRBV7-2 and J is TRBJ2-1, with 8 positions matching TRBD2. Germline CDR1 and CDR2: SGHTA and FQGNSA. Trimming cost V 5 bases and J 9 bases; bases outside gene matches: 9. The CDR3 sequence is 14 residues long. The CDR3 bases are TGTGCCAGCAGCGGGGGTAGCGGGATTCGTGAGCAGTTCTTC. It is translated as CASSGGSGIREQFF.